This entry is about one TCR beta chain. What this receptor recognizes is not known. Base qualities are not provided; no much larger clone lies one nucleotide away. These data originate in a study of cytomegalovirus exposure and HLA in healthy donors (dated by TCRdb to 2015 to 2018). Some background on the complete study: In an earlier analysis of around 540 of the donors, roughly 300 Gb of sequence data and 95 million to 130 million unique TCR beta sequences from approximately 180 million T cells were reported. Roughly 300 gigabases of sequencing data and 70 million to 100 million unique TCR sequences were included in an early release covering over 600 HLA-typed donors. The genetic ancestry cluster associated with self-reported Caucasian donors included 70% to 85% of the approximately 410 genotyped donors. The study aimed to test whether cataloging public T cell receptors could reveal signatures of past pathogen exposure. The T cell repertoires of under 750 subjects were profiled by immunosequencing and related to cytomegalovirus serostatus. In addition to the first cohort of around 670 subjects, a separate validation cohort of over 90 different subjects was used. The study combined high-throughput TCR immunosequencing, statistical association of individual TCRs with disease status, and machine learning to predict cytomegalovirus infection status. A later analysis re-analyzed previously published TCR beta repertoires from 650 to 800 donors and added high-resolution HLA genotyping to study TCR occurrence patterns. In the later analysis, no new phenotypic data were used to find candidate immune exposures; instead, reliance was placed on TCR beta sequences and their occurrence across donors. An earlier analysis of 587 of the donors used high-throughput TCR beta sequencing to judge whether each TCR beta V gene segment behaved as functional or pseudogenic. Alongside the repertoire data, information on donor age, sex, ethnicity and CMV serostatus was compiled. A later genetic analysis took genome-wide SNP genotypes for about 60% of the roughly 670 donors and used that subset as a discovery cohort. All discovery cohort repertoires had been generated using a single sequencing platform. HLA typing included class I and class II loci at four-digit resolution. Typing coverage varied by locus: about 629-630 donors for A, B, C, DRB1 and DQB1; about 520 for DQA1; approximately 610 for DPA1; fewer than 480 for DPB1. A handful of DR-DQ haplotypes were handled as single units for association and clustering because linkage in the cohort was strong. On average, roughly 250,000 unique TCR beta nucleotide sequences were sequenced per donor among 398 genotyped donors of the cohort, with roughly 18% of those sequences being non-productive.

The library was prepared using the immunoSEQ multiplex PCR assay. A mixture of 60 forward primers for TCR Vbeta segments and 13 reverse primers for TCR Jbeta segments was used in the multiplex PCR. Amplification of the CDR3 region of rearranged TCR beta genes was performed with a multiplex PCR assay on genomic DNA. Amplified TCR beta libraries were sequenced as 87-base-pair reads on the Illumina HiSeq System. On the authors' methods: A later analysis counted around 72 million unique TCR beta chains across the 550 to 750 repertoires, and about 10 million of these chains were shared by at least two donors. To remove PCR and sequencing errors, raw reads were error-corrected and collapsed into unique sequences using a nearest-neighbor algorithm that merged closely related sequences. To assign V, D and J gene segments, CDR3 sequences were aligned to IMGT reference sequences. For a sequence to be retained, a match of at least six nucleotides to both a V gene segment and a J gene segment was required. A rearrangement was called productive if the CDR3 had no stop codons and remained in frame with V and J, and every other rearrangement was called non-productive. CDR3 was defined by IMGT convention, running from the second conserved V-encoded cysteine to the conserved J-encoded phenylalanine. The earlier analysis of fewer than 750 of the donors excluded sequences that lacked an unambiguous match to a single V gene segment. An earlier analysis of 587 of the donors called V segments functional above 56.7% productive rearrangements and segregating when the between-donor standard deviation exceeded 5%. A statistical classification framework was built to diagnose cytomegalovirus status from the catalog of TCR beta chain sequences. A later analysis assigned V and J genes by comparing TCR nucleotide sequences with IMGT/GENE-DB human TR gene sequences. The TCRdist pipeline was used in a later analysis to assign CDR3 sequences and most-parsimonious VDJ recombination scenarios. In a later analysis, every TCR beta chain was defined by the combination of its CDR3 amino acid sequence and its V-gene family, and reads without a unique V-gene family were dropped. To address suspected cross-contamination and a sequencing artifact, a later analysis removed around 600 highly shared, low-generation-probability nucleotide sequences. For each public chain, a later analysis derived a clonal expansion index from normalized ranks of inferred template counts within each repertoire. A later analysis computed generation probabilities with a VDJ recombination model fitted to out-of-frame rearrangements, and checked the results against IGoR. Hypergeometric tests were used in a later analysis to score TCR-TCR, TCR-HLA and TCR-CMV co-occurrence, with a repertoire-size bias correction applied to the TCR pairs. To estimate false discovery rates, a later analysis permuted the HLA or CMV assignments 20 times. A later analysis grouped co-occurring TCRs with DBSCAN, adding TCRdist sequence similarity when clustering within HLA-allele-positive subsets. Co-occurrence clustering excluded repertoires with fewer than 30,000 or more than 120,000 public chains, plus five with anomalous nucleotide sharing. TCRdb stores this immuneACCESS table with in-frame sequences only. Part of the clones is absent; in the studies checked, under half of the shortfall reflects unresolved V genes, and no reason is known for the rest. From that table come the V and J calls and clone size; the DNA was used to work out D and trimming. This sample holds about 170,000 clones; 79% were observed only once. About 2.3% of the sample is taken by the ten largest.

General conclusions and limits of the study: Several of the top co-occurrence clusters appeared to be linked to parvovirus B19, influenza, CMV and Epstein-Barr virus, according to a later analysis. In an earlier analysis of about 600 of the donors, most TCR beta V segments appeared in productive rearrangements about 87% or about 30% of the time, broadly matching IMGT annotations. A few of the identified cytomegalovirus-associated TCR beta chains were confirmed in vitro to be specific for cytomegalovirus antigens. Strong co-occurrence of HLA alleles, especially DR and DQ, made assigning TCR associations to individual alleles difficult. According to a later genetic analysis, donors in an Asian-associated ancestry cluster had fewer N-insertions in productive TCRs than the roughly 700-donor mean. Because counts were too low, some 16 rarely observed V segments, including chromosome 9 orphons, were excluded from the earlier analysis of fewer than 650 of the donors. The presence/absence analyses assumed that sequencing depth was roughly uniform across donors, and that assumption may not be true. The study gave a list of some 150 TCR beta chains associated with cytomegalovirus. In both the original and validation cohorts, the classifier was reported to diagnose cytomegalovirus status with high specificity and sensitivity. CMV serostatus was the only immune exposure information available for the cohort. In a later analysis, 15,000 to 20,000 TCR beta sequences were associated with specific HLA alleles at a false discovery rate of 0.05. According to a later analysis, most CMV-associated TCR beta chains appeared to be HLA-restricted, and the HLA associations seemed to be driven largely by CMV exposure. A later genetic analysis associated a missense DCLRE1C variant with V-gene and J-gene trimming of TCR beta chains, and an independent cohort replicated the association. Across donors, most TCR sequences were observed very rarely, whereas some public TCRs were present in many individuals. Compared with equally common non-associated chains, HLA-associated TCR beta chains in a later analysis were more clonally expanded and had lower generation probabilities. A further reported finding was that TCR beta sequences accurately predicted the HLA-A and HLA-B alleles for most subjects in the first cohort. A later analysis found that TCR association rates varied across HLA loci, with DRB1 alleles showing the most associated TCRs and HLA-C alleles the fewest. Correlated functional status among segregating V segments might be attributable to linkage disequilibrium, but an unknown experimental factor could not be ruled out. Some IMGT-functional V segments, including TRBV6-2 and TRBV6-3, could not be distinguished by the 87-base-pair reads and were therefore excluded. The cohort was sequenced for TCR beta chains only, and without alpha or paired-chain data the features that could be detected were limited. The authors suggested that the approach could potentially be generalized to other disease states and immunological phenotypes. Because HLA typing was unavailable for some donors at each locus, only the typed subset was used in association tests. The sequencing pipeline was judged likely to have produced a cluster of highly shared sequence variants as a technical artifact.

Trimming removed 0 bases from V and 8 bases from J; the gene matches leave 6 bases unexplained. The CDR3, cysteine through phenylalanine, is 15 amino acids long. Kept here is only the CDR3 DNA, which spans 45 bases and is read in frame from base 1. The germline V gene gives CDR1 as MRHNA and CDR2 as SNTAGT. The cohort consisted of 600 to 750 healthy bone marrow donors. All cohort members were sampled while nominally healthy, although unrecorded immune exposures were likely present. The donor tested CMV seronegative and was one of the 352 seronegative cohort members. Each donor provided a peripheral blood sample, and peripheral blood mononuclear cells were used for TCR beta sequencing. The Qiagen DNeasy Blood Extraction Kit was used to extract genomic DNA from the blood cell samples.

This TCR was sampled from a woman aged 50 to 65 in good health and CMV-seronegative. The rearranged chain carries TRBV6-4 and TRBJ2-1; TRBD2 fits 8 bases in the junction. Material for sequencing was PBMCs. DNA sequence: TGTGCCAGCAGTGACTCGGCGGGAGGTGCCCATGAGCAGTTCTTC. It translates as CASSDSAGGAHEQFF.